This T cell receptor (beta chain) was profiled in a study of post-analysis software for immune sequencing data. Carried by the TCR beta cDNA libraries were unique molecular identifiers. From the PCR reads, TCRdb called clonotypes with MiXCR, one entry per CDR3 protein. The top ten hold approximately 5% of the sample, which has about 770,000 distinct CDR3 sequences, under 60% seen once. Comment on this clonotype: The target antigen is unknown.

Study-level findings and limits: The normalized Chao1 diversity of multiple sclerosis patients was significantly lower than that of controls. Higher frequency in patients than in controls was seen for about 5 TRBV segments, with TRBV5-6, TRBV5-1 and TRBV20-1 among them. Batch-matched samples strongly co-clustered by F measure.

CDR1 is MNHNY and CDR2 is SVGAGI in the germline V gene (reference sequence). This CDR3 has 15 amino acids. V was shortened by 2 bases and J by 4 bases, with 9 bases between the two germline ends. The sample comprised blood. J is TRBJ2-6 and V is TRBV6-6, with D unclear. The clonotype originates from a girl aged 5 to 17 with multiple sclerosis. The CDR3 spells CASSYGKTGANVLTF. The CDR3 DNA sequence: TGTGCCAGCAGTTACGGGAAAACGGGGGCCAACGTCCTGACTTTC.